This T cell receptor (beta chain) was retrieved from a study of blood T cell repertoires in COVID-19. Whole-study context: PBMCs, B-cell-depleted T cells, or T cells provided the cDNA or gDNA that made up the material.

This table comes from immunoSEQ multiplex PCR, and its TCRdb copy is limited to in-frame clones, with some not included. This sample carries 310,000 or so clones, about four fifths of them seen once, and the ten largest clones take roughly 1.2%. Germline V gene lookup returns CDR1 LGHDT and CDR2 YNNKEL (reference sequence). CDR3 length: 21 amino acids. The V end was cut by 4 bases, the J end by 0 bases, with 27 bases between. The specimen was peripheral blood. The TCR originated in a woman aged 45-60 years with acute or convalescent COVID-19. J is TRBJ1-4 and V is TRBV3-1 (or the pseudogene TRBV3-2); D remains unclear. The CDR3 DNA sequence: TGTGCCAGCAGCCCTAGGAGGGCCGGGATTGGGATTTTTGCAACTAATGAAAAACTGTTTTTT. Amino acids: CASSPRRAGIGIFATNEKLFF.